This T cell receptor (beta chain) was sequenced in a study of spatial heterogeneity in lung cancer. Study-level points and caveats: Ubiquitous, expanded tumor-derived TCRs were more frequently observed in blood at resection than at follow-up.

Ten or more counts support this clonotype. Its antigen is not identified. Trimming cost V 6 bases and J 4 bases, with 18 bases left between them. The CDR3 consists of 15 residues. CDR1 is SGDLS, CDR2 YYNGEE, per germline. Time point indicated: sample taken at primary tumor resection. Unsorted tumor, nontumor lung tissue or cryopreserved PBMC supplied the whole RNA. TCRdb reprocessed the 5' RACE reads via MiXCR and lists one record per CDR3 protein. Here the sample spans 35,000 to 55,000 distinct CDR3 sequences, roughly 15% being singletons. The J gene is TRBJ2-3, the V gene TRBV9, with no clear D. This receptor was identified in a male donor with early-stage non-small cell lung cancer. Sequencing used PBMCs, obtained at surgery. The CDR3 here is CASTPDPVRADTQYF. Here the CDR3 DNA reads TGTGCCAGCACCCCAGACCCAGTTCGGGCAGATACGCAGTATTTT. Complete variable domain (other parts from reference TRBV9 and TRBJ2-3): DSGVTQTPKHLITATGQRVTLRCSPRSGDLSVYWYQQSLDQGLQFLIQYYNGEERAKGNILERFSAQQFPDLHSELNLSSLELGDSALYFCASTPDPVRADTQYFGPGTRLTVL.